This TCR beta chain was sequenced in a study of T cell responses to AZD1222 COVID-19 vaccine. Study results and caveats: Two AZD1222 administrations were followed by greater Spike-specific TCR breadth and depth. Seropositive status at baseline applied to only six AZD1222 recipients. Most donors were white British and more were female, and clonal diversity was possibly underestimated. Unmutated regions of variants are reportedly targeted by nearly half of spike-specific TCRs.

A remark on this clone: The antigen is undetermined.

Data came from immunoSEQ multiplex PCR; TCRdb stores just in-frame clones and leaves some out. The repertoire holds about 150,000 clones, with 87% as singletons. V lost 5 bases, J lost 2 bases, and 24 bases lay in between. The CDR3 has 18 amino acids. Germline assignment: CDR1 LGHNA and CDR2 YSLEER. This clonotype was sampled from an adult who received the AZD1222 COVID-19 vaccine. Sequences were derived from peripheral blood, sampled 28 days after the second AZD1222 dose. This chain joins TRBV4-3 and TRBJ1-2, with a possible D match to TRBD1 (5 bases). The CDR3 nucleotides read TGCGCCAGCAGCGAAAGGATCGTAGGGGTAGGAGTAAACTATGGCTACACCTTC. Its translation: CASSERIVGVGVNYGYTF.